This TCR beta chain was captured in a study of cytomegalovirus exposure and HLA in healthy donors. On the study more broadly: About 85 million unique TCR sequences came from HLA-typed donors in an early release. Points from the study as a whole: Reports showed the classifier diagnosing cytomegalovirus status with high specificity and sensitivity. Researchers reported that a few CMV-associated chains were confirmed in vitro as CMV antigen-specific.

Trimming left V 11 bases short and J 5 bases short, with 16 bases between. This CDR3 spans 13 amino acids. Germline-derived CDR1 and CDR2 are MNHEY and SVGAGI. Amplification used 60 Vbeta primers and 13 Jbeta primers. Here immunoSEQ multiplex PCR was the method, and the copy in TCRdb shows in-frame clones only, minus some. The top ten hold 2% to 2.5% of the sample, which has 65,000 to 100,000 clones, about 75% seen once. In the case of this clone: Its cognate antigen is unknown.

Sequencing input: PBMCs. The source of this sequence is a man aged 40-49 years in good health and CMV-seronegative. This sequence joins TRBV6-5 and TRBJ2-1, with a tentative D call TRBD1 (5 bases). Here the CDR3 reads CAVHPPTDNEQFF. For the CDR3, the DNA is TGTGCCGTACATCCCCCGACAGACAATGAGCAGTTCTTC.